A selection of T cell receptor beta chains follows, all from one sample in a study of control samples from healthy donors and cancer patients. TCRdb's table, derived via immunoSEQ multiplex PCR, lists solely in-frame clones and lacks some. This sample has 90,000 to 95,000 clones; about 82% occur once, and the top ten carry 19%. The sample was blood. These receptors were collected from a man aged 30 to 45 in good health. Each CDR3 is given with its conserved first and last residue. The D gene is left open where the match is weak. A row's size may be missing; if present it is once, few, many or a size class.

size	V	D	J	CDR3	DNA
.	TRBV15	.	TRBJ2-7	CATSRGDGASYEQYF	TGTGCCACCAGCAGAGGTGACGGAGCTTCATACGAGCAGTACTTC
.	TRBV18	TRBD1	TRBJ2-7	CASSSGTGGNEQYF	TGTGCCAGCTCATCCGGGACAGGGGGGAACGAGCAGTACTTC
.	TRBV2	.	TRBJ1-4	CASSERRVTNEKLFF	TGTGCCAGCAGTGAGCGAAGGGTCACTAATGAAAAACTGTTTTTT
.	TRBV19	.	TRBJ2-1	CASSIQNEQFF	TGTGCCAGTAGTATACAAAATGAGCAGTTCTTC
.	TRBV18	TRBD1	TRBJ1-4	CASSRDRGPTNEKLFF	TGTGCCAGCTCGCGGGACAGGGGGCCGACTAATGAAAAACTGTTTTTT
.	TRBV12-3/TRBV12-4	TRBD1	TRBJ2-7	CASTGGTYEQYF	TGTGCCAGCACAGGGGGAACCTACGAGCAGTACTTC
.	TRBV7-2	.	TRBJ2-2	CASSYKGTLFKGGELFF	TGTGCCAGCAGCTACAAAGGGACTCTCTTCAAGGGCGGGGAGCTGTTTTTT
.	TRBV12-3/TRBV12-4	.	TRBJ1-2	CASSLRSHGYTF	TGTGCCAGCAGTTTAAGGAGTCATGGCTACACCTTC
.	TRBV11-2	.	TRBJ2-2	CASSPFGDTGELFF	TGTGCCAGCAGCCCCTTCGGGGACACCGGGGAGCTGTTTTTT
.	TRBV6-5	TRBD1	TRBJ2-7	CASSRDRTYEQYF	TGTGCCAGCAGCCGGGACAGGACCTACGAGCAGTACTTC
once	TRBV3-1/TRBV3-2	.	TRBJ1-1	CASSRGRSNTEAFF	TGTGCCAGCAGCCGGGGGAGGTCGAACACTGAAGCTTTCTTT
.	TRBV30	.	TRBJ1-3	CAWNSGPSGNTIYF	TGTGCCTGGAATTCAGGCCCCTCTGGAAACACCATATATTTT
.	TRBV6-1	.	TRBJ1-5	CASSELIGPQHF	TGTGCCAGCAGTGAACTTATCGGGCCCCAGCATTTT
.	TRBV6-2/TRBV6-3	.	TRBJ2-7	CVSSFPGARGEQYF	TGTGTCAGCAGTTTTCCGGGAGCTCGGGGGGAGCAGTACTTC
few	TRBV5-1	.	TRBJ1-6	CASSFTDSGESPLHF	TGCGCCAGCAGCTTCACCGATTCGGGGGAATCACCCCTCCACTTT
.	TRBV7-9	.	TRBJ1-4	CASSLRAGNVEKLFF	TGTGCCAGCAGCTTACGGGCAGGGAATGTTGAAAAACTGTTTTTT
.	TRBV7-4	.	TRBJ2-2	CASSQLHTGELFF	TGTGCCAGCAGCCAGTTACACACCGGGGAGCTGTTTTTT
.	TRBV18	TRBD1	TRBJ1-3	CASSPFPTGAASSPSGNTIYF	TGTGCCAGCTCACCATTTCCGACAGGGGCCGCCTCGTCCCCCTCTGGAAACACCATATATTTT
.	TRBV30	TRBD1	TRBJ1-1	CARPPRTGGSRNTEAFF	TGTGCCCGCCCCCCCCGGACAGGGGGCTCTCGGAACACTGAAGCTTTCTTT
.	TRBV27	.	TRBJ1-1	CASSWGWGTEAFF	TGTGCCAGCAGTTGGGGGTGGGGCACTGAAGCTTTCTTT
.	TRBV3-1/TRBV3-2	.	TRBJ1-6	CASSQERGGPYNSPLHF	TGTGCCAGCAGCCAAGAAAGAGGGGGTCCCTATAATTCACCCCTCCACTTT
.	TRBV2	TRBD1	TRBJ2-3	CASRRQGSTDTQYF	TGTGCCAGCAGGAGACAGGGGTCCACAGATACGCAGTATTTT
.	TRBV12-3/TRBV12-4	.	TRBJ2-1	CASSDFNEQFF	TGTGCCAGCAGTGACTTTAATGAGCAGTTCTTC
once	TRBV7-9	TRBD1	TRBJ1-1	CASSSRDRYEAFF	TGTGCCAGCAGCTCCCGGGACAGGTATGAAGCTTTCTTT
.	TRBV3-1/TRBV3-2	.	TRBJ2-1	CASSPGPTHNEQFF	TGTGCCAGCAGCCCTGGGCCGACACACAATGAGCAGTTCTTC
.	TRBV11-2	TRBD2	TRBJ2-2	CASSRTSGNTGELFF	TGTGCCAGCAGCCGGACTAGCGGGAACACCGGGGAGCTGTTTTTT
.	TRBV25-1	.	TRBJ1-4	CASSKGRATNEKLFF	TGTGCCAGCAGTAAGGGACGTGCAACTAATGAAAAACTGTTTTTT
.	TRBV7-8	.	TRBJ1-2	CASSLAQRRYGYTF	TGTGCCAGCAGCTTAGCCCAACGGCGCTATGGCTACACCTTC
.	TRBV11-2	TRBD1	TRBJ1-1	CASSNPLGGGTEAFF	TGTGCCAGCAGCAACCCGTTAGGGGGCGGCACTGAAGCTTTCTTT
.	TRBV11-3	.	TRBJ2-3	CASSHNRDTQYF	TGTGCCAGCAGCCACAATCGAGATACGCAGTATTTT
.	TRBV11-2	.	TRBJ2-7	CASSLLKALDEQYF	TGTGCCAGCAGCTTATTGAAGGCCTTGGACGAGCAGTACTTC
.	TRBV10-3	TRBD1	TRBJ1-5	CAISMTGTNQPQHF	TGTGCCATCAGCATGACAGGGACCAATCAGCCCCAGCATTTT
.	TRBV6-5	.	TRBJ2-7	CASSFGTAYSEQYF	TGTGCCAGCAGTTTCGGGACGGCCTACTCGGAGCAGTACTTC
.	TRBV5-1	.	TRBJ1-6	CASSLEVAGSPLHF	TGCGCCAGCAGCTTGGAAGTGGCAGGTTCACCCCTCCACTTT
.	TRBV6-5	TRBD2	TRBJ2-7	CASWTGGSYEQYF	TGTGCCAGCTGGACGGGGGGTTCCTACGAGCAGTACTTC
.	TRBV25-1	.	TRBJ1-2	CASSAAGPNYGYTF	TGTGCCAGCAGTGCCGCAGGTCCGAACTATGGCTACACCTTC
.	TRBV14	.	TRBJ2-3	CASSQGYTGSTDTQYF	TGTGCCAGCAGCCAAGGGTACACAGGGAGCACAGATACGCAGTATTTT
.	TRBV27	TRBD1	TRBJ1-2	CATKQGAGGYTF	TGTGCCACGAAACAGGGGGCAGGGGGCTACACCTTC
.	TRBV28	.	TRBJ2-7	CASSPYSGTSYEQYF	TGTGCCAGCAGTCCCTATTCCGGGACCTCCTACGAGCAGTACTTC
.	TRBV6-5	TRBD2	TRBJ2-3	CASSLTSGAAQYF	TGTGCCAGCAGTCTGACTAGCGGGGCTGCGCAGTATTTT
.	TRBV12-5	.	TRBJ2-3	CASGTNLGPWGTDTQYF	TGTGCTAGTGGTACAAACCTAGGGCCCTGGGGCACAGATACGCAGTATTTT
.	TRBV2	.	TRBJ2-1	CASRARGYNEQFF	TGTGCCAGCCGTGCTAGAGGATACAATGAGCAGTTCTTC
.	TRBV7-9	TRBD2	TRBJ2-5	CASSLTSGEAETQYF	TGTGCCAGCAGCTTAACTAGCGGGGAGGCAGAGACCCAGTACTTC
few	TRBV5-1	TRBD2	TRBJ2-3	CASSFGSGGVDTQYF	TGCGCCAGCAGCTTTGGATCGGGGGGAGTAGATACGCAGTATTTT
once	TRBV27	.	TRBJ1-1	CASSPWVVGYTEAFF	TGTGCCAGCAGTCCCTGGGTCGTAGGGTACACTGAAGCTTTCTTT
.	TRBV6-5	.	TRBJ2-5	CASSLDRGTQYF	TGTGCCAGCAGCTTAGATCGTGGGACCCAGTACTTC
.	TRBV10-2	TRBD1	TRBJ1-2	CASSGTGGVRGSGYTF	TGCGCCAGCAGTGGGACAGGGGGCGTCAGGGGTTCTGGCTACACCTTC
.	TRBV29-1	TRBD2	TRBJ2-1	CSVKSGGRSYNEQFF	TGCAGCGTGAAGTCGGGGGGGCGATCCTACAATGAGCAGTTCTTC